This T cell receptor (beta chain) was sequenced for a study of radiation and T cells in renal cell carcinoma. Study results and caveats: Pretreatment tumor biopsies were lacking, so baseline clonotypes are unknown.

This CDR3 has 15 amino acids. V lost 2 bases to trimming and J lost 2 bases, with 13 bases between them. Germline values: CDR1 GTSNPN, CDR2 SVGIG (reference sequence). As for time point: blood 2 weeks post-SBRT. As to treatment: 15 Gy SBRT to primary tumor, nephrectomy 4 weeks later. Radiation-treated patients gave blood at baseline, week 2 and week 4. The patient's renal cell carcinoma had clear cell pathology. Comments on this clone: Its antigen is not identified.

Clones were read by immunoSEQ multiplex PCR, and TCRdb kept only the in-frame ones, dropping some. The table has 120,000 or so clones, roughly four fifths seen once. The TCR sequence derives from a man in his fifties with renal cell carcinoma. Sequences were derived from blood, sampled from a patient whose treatment included radiotherapy and nephrectomy. The V call is TRBV30, the J call TRBJ1-3; possibly TRBD1 for D (6 bases). The CDR3 sequence is CAWSNGGLPGNTIYF. Written as DNA, the CDR3 is TGTGCCTGGAGTAATGGGGGGCTACCTGGAAACACCATATATTTT.